The rows below give T cell receptor beta chains drawn from one sample of a study of graft-versus-host responses after intestinal transplantation. Their recognized antigens are unknown. Sequenced by immunoSEQ multiplex PCR; TCRdb stores in-frame clones only, minus some. The sample contains 90,000 to 95,000 clones, 90% to 95% of which appear only once. This specimen was unstimulated CD8+ T cells sorted from spleen or lymph node cells, taken before intestinal transplant. Receptors originate from a human donor who received an intestinal transplant. Both conserved end residues are part of each CDR3. D genes are given only for firm matches. Size tells how often a clone was seen (once, few, many) or the class of an expanded clone, and some rows leave it out.

TRBJ2-2	TRBD1	NA	TRBV4-1	CASSQVRTGETGELFF	TGCGCCAGCAGCCAAGTAAGGACAGGGGAAACCGGGGAGCTGTTTTTT
TRBJ2-7	TRBD1	NA	TRBV11-2	CASSVTLGDRDSYEQYF	TGTGCCAGCAGCGTAACCCTAGGGGACAGGGATTCCTACGAGCAGTACTTC
TRBJ1-1	NA	NA	TRBV5-1	CASSLFLLNTEAFF	TGCGCCAGCAGCTTGTTCCTTCTGAACACTGAAGCTTTCTTT
TRBJ2-2	NA	NA	TRBV6-5	CASSYSGRSGELFF	TGTGCCAGCAGTTACTCGGGGCGATCAGGGGAGCTGTTTTTC
TRBJ1-1	TRBD1	NA	TRBV19	CASSWGQQNTEAFF	TGTGCCAGTAGTTGGGGACAGCAAAACACTGAAGCTTTCTTT
TRBJ1-1	TRBD1	NA	TRBV5-4	CASSPRGQGMNTEAFF	TGTGCCAGCAGTCCTCGGGGACAGGGTATGAACACTGAAGCTTTCTTT
TRBJ2-3	TRBD2	NA	TRBV5-8	CASSSGTSGTDTQYF	TGTGCCAGCAGCTCCGGGACTAGCGGGACAGATACGCAGTATTTT
TRBJ2-3	TRBD1	NA	TRBV5-1	CASSSTGGTDTQYF	TGCGCCAGCAGCTCAACAGGGGGCACAGATACGCAGTATTTT
TRBJ2-2	NA	NA	TRBV9	CASSPRAMGGPNTGELFF	TGTGCCAGCAGCCCTCGTGCTATGGGGGGGCCTAACACCGGGGAGCTGTTTTTT
TRBJ2-1	NA	NA	TRBV19	CASSIDEAWNEQFF	TGTGCCAGTAGTATAGATGAAGCGTGGAATGAGCAGTTCTTC
TRBJ2-7	TRBD1	once	TRBV4-3	CASSQGQGSSYEQYF	TGCGCCAGCAGCCAAGGACAGGGTTCGTCCTACGAGCAGTACTTC
TRBJ2-5	TRBD1	NA	TRBV7-8	CASSPTGQGLETQYF	TGTGCCAGCAGCCCTACGGGACAGGGACTGGAGACCCAGTACTTC
TRBJ2-7	TRBD2	NA	TRBV6-5	CASSFMGGSEAYEQYF	TGTGCCAGCAGTTTCATGGGGGGGAGTGAGGCCTACGAGCAGTACTTC
TRBJ2-7	TRBD1	NA	TRBV7-3	CASSLTGTGDEQYF	TGTGCCAGCAGCTTAACGGGGACAGGGGACGAGCAGTACTTC
TRBJ2-5	NA	once	TRBV9	CASSGGGLGQVGETQYF	TGTGCCAGCAGCGGGGGGGGGCTGGGACAGGTAGGCGAGACCCAGTACTTC
TRBJ1-5	NA	NA	TRBV27	CASSSDRNSNQPQHF	TGTGCCAGCAGTTCGGACAGAAACAGCAATCAGCCCCAGCATTTT
TRBJ1-1	NA	NA	TRBV5-4	CASSLAQMNTEAFF	TGTGCCAGCAGCTTGGCACAGATGAACACTGAAGCTTTCTTT
TRBJ2-7	NA	NA	TRBV9	CASSVASSSYEQYF	TGTGCCAGCAGCGTAGCGTCGAGCTCCTACGAGCAGTACTTC
TRBJ1-2	NA	NA	TRBV7-3	CASSSSHGSNYGYTF	TGTGCCAGCAGCTCGAGCCACGGGTCAAACTATGGCTACACCTTC
TRBJ2-1	NA	NA	TRBV19	CASTSSAGPQYEQFF	TGTGCCAGTACTTCGAGCGCGGGTCCTCAGTATGAGCAGTTCTTC
TRBJ1-1	NA	NA	TRBV30	CAWTFNTEAFF	TGTGCCTGGACCTTTAACACTGAAGCTTTCTTT
TRBJ2-1	TRBD1	once	TRBV6-5	CASSERQGRDEQFF	TGTGCCAGCAGTGAAAGACAGGGACGGGATGAGCAGTTCTTC
TRBJ2-1	NA	NA	TRBV20-1	CSASRGAQFF	TGCAGTGCATCTCGGGGGGCGCAGTTCTTC
TRBJ1-1	NA	NA	TRBV30	CAWSVVQLNTEAFF	TGTGCCTGGAGTGTAGTACAGTTGAACACTGAAGCTTTCTTT
TRBJ1-4	NA	NA	TRBV2	CASTLERGGNEKLFF	TGTGCCAGCACCTTGGAAAGGGGGGGTAATGAAAAACTGTTTTTT
TRBJ2-1	NA	NA	TRBV29-1	CSVERVSDLYNEQFF	TGCAGCGTTGAAAGGGTTAGCGACCTCTACAATGAGCAGTTCTTC
TRBJ2-1	TRBD1	NA	TRBV6-5	CASSYSGTGPIEQFF	TGTGCCAGCAGTTACTCCGGGACAGGCCCTATTGAGCAGTTCTTC
TRBJ1-1	TRBD1	NA	TRBV19	CASSWKGANTEAFF	TGTGCCAGTAGTTGGAAGGGGGCAAACACTGAAGCTTTCTTT
TRBJ2-1	TRBD1	NA	TRBV27	CASGWGQGENEQFF	TGTGCCAGCGGGTGGGGACAGGGTGAGAATGAGCAGTTCTTC
TRBJ1-1	NA	NA	TRBV7-9	CASSFGGGNTEAFF	TGTGCCAGCAGCTTCGGGGGGGGCAACACTGAAGCTTTCTTT
TRBJ1-4	NA	NA	TRBV5-8	CASSGRTGILFF	TGTGCCAGCAGCGGGAGAACAGGGATCCTGTTTTTT
TRBJ2-7	TRBD2	NA	TRBV28	CASSWLAGAYEQYF	TGTGCCAGCAGTTGGCTAGCGGGGGCCTACGAGCAGTACTTC
TRBJ2-7	NA	NA	TRBV19	CASSSRGPAYEQYF	TGTGCCAGTAGTTCCAGGGGACCGGCCTACGAGCAGTACTTC
TRBJ2-3	TRBD1	NA	TRBV27	CASSPDRLDTQYF	TGTGCCAGCAGTCCGGACAGGTTAGATACGCAGTATTTT
TRBJ1-2	TRBD1	NA	TRBV9	CASRPGQGAYGYTF	TGTGCCAGCAGACCGGGACAGGGGGCCTATGGCTACACCTTC
TRBJ2-3	NA	NA	TRBV27	CATSGGDTQYF	TGTGCCACCTCGGGTGGGGATACGCAGTATTTT
TRBJ2-7	TRBD2	NA	TRBV6-5	CASSYRLAGVEQYF	TGTGCCAGCAGTTACCGGCTAGCGGGAGTCGAGCAGTACTTC
TRBJ1-2	NA	NA	TRBV11-2	CASSLALSGYTF	TGTGCCAGCAGCTTAGCTCTAAGCGGCTACACCTTC
TRBJ2-3	TRBD2	NA	TRBV6-6	CASSFAGGDTDTQYF	TGTGCCAGCAGTTTCGCCGGGGGGGACACAGATACGCAGTATTTT
TRBJ2-3	NA	NA	TRBV29-1	CSVDLAGTDTQYF	TGCAGCGTTGACCTAGCAGGCACAGATACGCAGTATTTT
TRBJ2-1	TRBD2	NA	TRBV7-3	CASSSTSGRDNEQFF	TGTGCCAGCAGCTCAACTAGCGGGAGGGACAATGAGCAGTTCTTC
TRBJ2-7	NA	NA	TRBV7-6	CASSPTGPGSEQYF	TGTGCCAGCAGCCCTACGGGCCCGGGGAGCGAGCAGTACTTC
TRBJ1-2	NA	NA	TRBV4-1	CASSQARANYGYTF	TGCGCCAGCAGCCAAGCCCGTGCTAACTATGGCTACACCTTC
TRBJ2-7	TRBD1	NA	TRBV19	CASSMGQGFYEQYF	TGTGCCAGTAGTATGGGACAGGGTTTTTACGAGCAGTACTTC
TRBJ2-2	NA	once	TRBV30	CAWRGLGFNTGELFF	TGTGCCTGGAGAGGATTGGGCTTCAACACCGGGGAGCTGTTTTTT
TRBJ2-7	NA	NA	TRBV6-1	CASSEARERPYEQYF	TGTGCCAGCAGTGAAGCGAGGGAAAGGCCCTACGAGCAGTACTTC
TRBJ1-1	TRBD1	NA	TRBV27	CASWTGGGTEAFF	TGTGCCAGCTGGACAGGGGGGGGCACTGAAGCTTTCTTT
TRBJ2-7	NA	once	TRBV6-1	CASSPRAPYEQYF	TGTGCCAGCAGCCCCAGGGCCCCCTACGAGCAGTACTTC
TRBJ1-2	NA	NA	TRBV27	CASNAGGYGYTF	TGTGCCAGCAATGCGGGTGGCTATGGCTACACCTTC
TRBJ2-7	TRBD1	once	TRBV4-3	CASSSGTAGTGAEQYF	TGCGCCAGCAGCAGCGGGACGGCCGGGACAGGGGCTGAGCAGTACTTC
TRBJ2-7	NA	NA	TRBV14	CASSQAWAYEQYF	TGTGCCAGCAGCCAAGCGTGGGCATACGAGCAGTACTTC
TRBJ1-4	NA	NA	TRBV19	CASSSRGATNEKLFF	TGTGCCAGTAGCAGCCGGGGAGCAACTAATGAAAAACTGTTTTTT
TRBJ1-2	TRBD1	NA	TRBV6-5	CASSSGQGYFYGYTF	TGTGCCAGCAGTTCCGGACAGGGTTACTTCTATGGCTACACCTTC
TRBJ2-7	TRBD1	NA	TRBV4-3	CASSPLTGAGEQYF	TGCGCCAGCAGCCCGTTGACAGGGGCGGGCGAGCAGTACTTC
TRBJ1-4	TRBD1	NA	TRBV4-1	CASSLTPVTGANEKLFF	TGCGCCAGCAGCCTTACCCCCGTGACAGGGGCTAATGAAAAACTGTTTTTT
TRBJ1-2	NA	once	TRBV6-6	CASSFKDTSNYGYTF	TGTGCCAGCAGTTTTAAAGACACTTCTAACTATGGCTACACCTTC
TRBJ2-1	TRBD1	NA	TRBV2	CASRAGTGIPNEQFF	TGTGCCAGCAGGGCCGGGACAGGGATCCCCAATGAGCAGTTCTTC
TRBJ2-7	NA	NA	TRBV9	CASSGQQDYEQYF	TGTGCCAGCAGCGGGCAACAGGACTACGAGCAGTACTTC
TRBJ2-7	NA	NA	TRBV7-6	CASSLLEDEQYF	TGTGCCAGCAGCTTACTCGAGGACGAGCAGTACTTC